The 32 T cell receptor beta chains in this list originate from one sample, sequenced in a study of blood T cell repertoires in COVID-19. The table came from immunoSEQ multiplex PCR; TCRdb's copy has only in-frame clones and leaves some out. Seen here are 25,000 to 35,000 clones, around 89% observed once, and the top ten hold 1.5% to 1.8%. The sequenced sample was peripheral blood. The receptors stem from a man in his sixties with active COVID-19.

In nucleotides, the CDR3 is TGTGCCAGCAGAAGGTCACGGGGGAGCTACTACGAGCAGTACTTC. It specifies CASRRSRGSYYEQYF. The chain is built from TRBV11-2 and TRBJ2-7, with D possibly being TRBD2 (6 bases). The V gene's germline CDR1 is SGHAT and CDR2 FQNNGV. The CDR3 runs 15 residues. Trimming took off 6 bases at V and 3 bases at J, with 18 bases between the two ends.

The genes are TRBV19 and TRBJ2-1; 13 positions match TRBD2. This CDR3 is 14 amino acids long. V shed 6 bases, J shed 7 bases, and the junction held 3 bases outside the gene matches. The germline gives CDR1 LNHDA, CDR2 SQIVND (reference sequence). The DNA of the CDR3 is TGTGCCAGTAGGGGGACTAGCGGGGTTAATGAGCAGTTCTTC. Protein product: CASRGTSGVNEQFF.

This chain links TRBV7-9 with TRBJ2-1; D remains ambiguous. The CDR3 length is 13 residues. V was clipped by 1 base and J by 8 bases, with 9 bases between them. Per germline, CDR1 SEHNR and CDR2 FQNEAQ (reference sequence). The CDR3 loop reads CASSLGSTDEQFF. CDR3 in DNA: TGTGCCAGCAGCTTAGGTAGTACCGATGAGCAGTTCTTC.

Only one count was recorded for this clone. DNA of the CDR3: TGTGCCAGCAGACCAGAGGGATATTATTACAATGAGCAGTTCTTC. Its translation is CASRPEGYYYNEQFF. This rearrangement joins TRBV6-5 to TRBJ2-1, with a possible D match to TRBD2 (5 bases). The CDR3 contains 15 residues. Germline V gene data show CDR1 as MNHEY and CDR2 as SVGAGI. Trimming pared 6 bases from V and 4 bases from J, leaving 16 bases between.

The CDR3 spells CASSIGGRWDGYTF. In nucleotides, the CDR3 is TGTGCCAGTAGTATAGGAGGCAGATGGGATGGCTACACCTTC. The rearrangement links TRBV19 to TRBJ1-2; D not resolved. Germline loops: CDR1 LNHDA, CDR2 SQIVND (reference sequence). The CDR3 extends over 14 amino acids. Deletions cut 1 base from V and 6 bases from J, with 12 bases between.

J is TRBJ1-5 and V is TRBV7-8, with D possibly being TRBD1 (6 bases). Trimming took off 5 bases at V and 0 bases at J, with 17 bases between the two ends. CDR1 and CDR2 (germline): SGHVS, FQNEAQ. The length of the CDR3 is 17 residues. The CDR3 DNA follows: TGTGCCAGCAGCGAACTAAACAGGGACTATAGCAATCAGCCCCAGCATTTT. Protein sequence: CASSELNRDYSNQPQHF.

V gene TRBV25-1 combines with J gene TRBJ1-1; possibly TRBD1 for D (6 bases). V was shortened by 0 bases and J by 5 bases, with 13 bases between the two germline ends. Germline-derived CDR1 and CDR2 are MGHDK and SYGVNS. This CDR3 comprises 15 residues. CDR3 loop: CASSEYAGRGTEAFF. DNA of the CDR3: TGTGCCAGCAGTGAATATGCGGGGAGGGGGACTGAAGCTTTCTTT.

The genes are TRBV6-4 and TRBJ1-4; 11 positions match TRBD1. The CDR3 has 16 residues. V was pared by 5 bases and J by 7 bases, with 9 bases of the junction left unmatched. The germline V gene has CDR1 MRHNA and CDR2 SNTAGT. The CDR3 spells CASSSLYGTGGEKLFF. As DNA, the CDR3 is TGTGCCAGCAGTAGTTTGTATGGGACAGGGGGTGAAAAACTGTTTTTT.

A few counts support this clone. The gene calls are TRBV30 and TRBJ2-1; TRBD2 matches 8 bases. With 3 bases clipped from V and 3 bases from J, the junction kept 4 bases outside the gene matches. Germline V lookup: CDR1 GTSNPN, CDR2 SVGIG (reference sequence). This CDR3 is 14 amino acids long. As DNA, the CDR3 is TGTGCCTGGAGCCGGGGGGGCCTCTACAATGAGCAGTTCTTC. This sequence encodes CAWSRGGLYNEQFF.

The CDR3 DNA reads as TGTGCCAGCAGTTACAGGGGGCCGGATTCACCCCTCCACTTT. Amino acids: CASSYRGPDSPLHF. V is TRBV6-5 and J is TRBJ1-6; 7 bases match TRBD1. The trim removed 2 bases at V and 8 bases at J, leaving 3 bases unmatched. The CDR3 has 14 amino acids. CDR1 and CDR2 from the germline V gene are MNHEY and SVGAGI.

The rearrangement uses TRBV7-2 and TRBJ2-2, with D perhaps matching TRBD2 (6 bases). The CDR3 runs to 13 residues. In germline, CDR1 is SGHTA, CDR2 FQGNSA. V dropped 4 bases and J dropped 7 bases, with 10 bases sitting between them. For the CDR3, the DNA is TGTGCCAGCAGCTCACTAGCCGTCGGGGAGCTGTTTTTT. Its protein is CASSSLAVGELFF.

In nucleotides, the CDR3 is TGTGCCAGCAGCTTAGCCAAAGCGTCAGGGGAGCCAGATACGCAGTATTTT. Residues: CASSLAKASGEPDTQYF. The chain uses TRBV11-2 and TRBJ2-3, with a possible D match to TRBD1 (6 bases). V was pared by 1 base and J by 4 bases, with 18 bases between. The V gene's germline CDR1 is SGHAT and CDR2 FQNNGV. This CDR3 spans 17 amino acids.

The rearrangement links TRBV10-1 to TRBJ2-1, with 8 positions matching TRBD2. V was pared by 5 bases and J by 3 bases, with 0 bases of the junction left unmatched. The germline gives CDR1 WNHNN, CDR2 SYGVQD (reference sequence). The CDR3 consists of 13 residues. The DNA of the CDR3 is TGCGCCAGCAGTACTAGCGGCTACAATGAGCAGTTCTTC. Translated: CASSTSGYNEQFF.

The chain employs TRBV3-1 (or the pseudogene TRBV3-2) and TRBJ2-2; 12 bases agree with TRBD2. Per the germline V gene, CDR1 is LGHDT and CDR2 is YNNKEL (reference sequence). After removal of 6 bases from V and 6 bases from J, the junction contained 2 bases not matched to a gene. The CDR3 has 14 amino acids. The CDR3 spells CASSLAGGPGELFF. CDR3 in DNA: TGTGCCAGCAGTCTAGCGGGGGGGCCCGGGGAGCTGTTTTTT.

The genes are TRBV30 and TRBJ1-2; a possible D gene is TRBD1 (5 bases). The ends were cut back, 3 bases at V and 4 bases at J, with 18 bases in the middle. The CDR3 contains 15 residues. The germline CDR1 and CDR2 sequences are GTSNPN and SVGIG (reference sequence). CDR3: CAWRNGGGPLYGYTF. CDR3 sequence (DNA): TGTGCCTGGAGGAATGGGGGGGGTCCCCTCTATGGCTACACCTTC.

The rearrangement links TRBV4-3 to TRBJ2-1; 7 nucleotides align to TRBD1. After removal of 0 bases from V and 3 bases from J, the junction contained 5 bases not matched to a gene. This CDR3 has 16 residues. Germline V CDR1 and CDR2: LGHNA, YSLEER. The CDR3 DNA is TGCGCCAGCAGCCAAGATCAGGGGGACAGCTACAATGAGCAGTTCTTC. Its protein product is CASSQDQGDSYNEQFF.

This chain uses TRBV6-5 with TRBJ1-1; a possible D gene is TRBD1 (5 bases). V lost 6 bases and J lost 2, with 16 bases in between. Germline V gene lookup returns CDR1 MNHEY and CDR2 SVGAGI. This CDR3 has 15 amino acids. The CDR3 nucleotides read TGTGCCAGCAGCTTCGGGCTCGACAGCAACACTGAAGCTTTCTTT. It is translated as CASSFGLDSNTEAFF.

CDR3 sequence reads: CASGNRRGVQETQYF. The CDR3 region has the DNA TGTGCCAGCGGTAACCGACGCGGGGTCCAAGAGACCCAGTACTTC. The V gene is TRBV2, the J gene TRBJ2-5, with D possibly being TRBD2 (6 bases). Germline CDR1 SNHLY, CDR2 FYNNEI. The CDR3 consists of 15 residues. V lost 8 bases and J 1 base, leaving 17 bases between the germline ends. Using reference TRBV2 and TRBJ2-5 for the parts outside the CDR3, the full variable domain is EPEVTQTPSHQVTQMGQEVILRCVPISNHLYFYWYRQILGQKVEFLVSFYNNEISEKSEIFDDQFSVERPDGSNFTLKIRSTKLEDSAMYFCASGNRRGVQETQYFGPGTRLLVL.

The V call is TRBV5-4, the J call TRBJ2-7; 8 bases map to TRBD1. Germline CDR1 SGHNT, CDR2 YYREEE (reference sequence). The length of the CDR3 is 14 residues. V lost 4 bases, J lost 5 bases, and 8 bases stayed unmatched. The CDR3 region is CASSARQGRNEQYF. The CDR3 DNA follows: TGTGCCAGCAGCGCAAGACAGGGGCGGAACGAGCAGTACTTC.

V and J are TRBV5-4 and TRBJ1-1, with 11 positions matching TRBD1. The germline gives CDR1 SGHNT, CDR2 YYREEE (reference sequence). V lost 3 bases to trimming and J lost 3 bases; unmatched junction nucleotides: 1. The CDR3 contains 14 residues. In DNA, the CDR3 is TGTGCCAGCAGCTGGGGACAGGGGGACACTGAAGCTTTCTTT. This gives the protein CASSWGQGDTEAFF. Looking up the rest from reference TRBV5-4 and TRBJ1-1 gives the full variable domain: ETGVTQSPTHLIKTRGQQVTLRCSSQSGHNTVSWYQQALGQGPQFIFQYYREEENGRGNFPPRFSGLQFPNYSSELNVNALELDDSALYLCASSWGQGDTEAFFGQGTRLTVV.

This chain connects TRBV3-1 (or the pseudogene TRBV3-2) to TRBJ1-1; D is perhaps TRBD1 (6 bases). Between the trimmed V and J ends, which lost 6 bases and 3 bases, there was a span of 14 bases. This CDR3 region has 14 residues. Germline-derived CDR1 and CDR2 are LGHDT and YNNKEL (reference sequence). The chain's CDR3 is CASRQDREYTEAFF. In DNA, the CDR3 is TGTGCCAGCAGACAGGACAGAGAATACACTGAAGCTTTCTTT.

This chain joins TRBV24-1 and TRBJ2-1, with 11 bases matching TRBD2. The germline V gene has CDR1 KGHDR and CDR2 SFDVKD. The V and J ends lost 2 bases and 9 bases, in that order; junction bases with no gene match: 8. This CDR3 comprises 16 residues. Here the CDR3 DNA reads TGTGCCACCAGTGATTACGTAGCGGGGGGGAGTGGTGAGCAGTTCTTC. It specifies CATSDYVAGGSGEQFF.

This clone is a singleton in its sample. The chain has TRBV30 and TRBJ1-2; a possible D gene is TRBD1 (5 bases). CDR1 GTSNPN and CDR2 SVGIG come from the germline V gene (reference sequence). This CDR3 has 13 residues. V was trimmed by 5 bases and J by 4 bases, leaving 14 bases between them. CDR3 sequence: CAWSGKGFYGYTF. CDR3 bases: TGTGCCTGGTCAGGGAAGGGGTTCTATGGCTACACCTTC.

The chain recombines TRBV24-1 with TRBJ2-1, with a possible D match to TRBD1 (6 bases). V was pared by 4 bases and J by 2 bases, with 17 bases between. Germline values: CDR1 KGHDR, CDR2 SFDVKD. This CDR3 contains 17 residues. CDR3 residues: CATSESPGQGPYNEQFF. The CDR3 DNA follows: TGTGCCACCAGTGAGTCCCCGGGACAAGGCCCCTACAATGAGCAGTTCTTC.

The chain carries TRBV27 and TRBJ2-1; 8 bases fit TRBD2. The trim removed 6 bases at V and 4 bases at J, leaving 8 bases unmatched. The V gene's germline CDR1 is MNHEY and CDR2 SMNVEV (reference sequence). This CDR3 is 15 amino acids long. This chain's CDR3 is CASSRSGAPYNEQFF. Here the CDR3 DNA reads TGTGCCAGCAGCCGTAGCGGGGCCCCTTACAATGAGCAGTTCTTC.

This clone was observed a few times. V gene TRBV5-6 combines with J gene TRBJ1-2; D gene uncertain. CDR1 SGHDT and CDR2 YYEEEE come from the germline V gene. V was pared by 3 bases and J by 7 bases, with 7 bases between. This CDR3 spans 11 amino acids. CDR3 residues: CASSYVSGYTF. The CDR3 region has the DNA TGTGCCAGCAGCTATGTGAGTGGCTACACCTTC.

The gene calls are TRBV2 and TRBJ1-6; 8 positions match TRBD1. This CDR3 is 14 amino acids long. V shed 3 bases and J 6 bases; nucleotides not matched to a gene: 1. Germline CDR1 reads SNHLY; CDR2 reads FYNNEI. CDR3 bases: TGTGCCAGCAGTGACAGGGGGCGTAATTCACCCCTCCACTTT. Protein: CASSDRGRNSPLHF.

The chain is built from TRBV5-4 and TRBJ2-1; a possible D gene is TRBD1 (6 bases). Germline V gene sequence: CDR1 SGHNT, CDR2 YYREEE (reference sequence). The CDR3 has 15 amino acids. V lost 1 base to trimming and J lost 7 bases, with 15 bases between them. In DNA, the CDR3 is TGTGCCAGCAGCTTGTCACAGGGCGGCTGGAATGAGCAGTTCTTC. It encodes CASSLSQGGWNEQFF.

The CDR3 coding sequence is TGTGCCAGCAGCTTCGGAAGGGGCTATGGCTACACCTTC. Translated, it gives CASSFGRGYGYTF. The V call is TRBV7-3, the J call TRBJ1-2, with a possible D match to TRBD1 (5 bases). The V and J ends lost 3 bases and 4 bases respectively, with 9 bases between them. Per the germline V gene, CDR1 is SGHTA and CDR2 is FQGTGA. The CDR3 length is 13 residues.

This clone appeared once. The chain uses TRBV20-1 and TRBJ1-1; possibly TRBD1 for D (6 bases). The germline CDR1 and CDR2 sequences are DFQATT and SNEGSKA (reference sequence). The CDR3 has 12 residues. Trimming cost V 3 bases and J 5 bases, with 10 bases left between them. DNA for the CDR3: TGCAGTGCTAGTACAGGGCGGACTGAAGCTTTCTTT. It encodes CSASTGRTEAFF.

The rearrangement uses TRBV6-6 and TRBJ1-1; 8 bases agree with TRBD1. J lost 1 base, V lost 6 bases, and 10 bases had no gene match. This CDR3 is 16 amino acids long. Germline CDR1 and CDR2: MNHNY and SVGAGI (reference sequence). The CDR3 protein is CASSSGTGQANTEAFF. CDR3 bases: TGTGCCAGCAGCTCGGGAACGGGACAGGCGAACACTGAAGCTTTCTTT.

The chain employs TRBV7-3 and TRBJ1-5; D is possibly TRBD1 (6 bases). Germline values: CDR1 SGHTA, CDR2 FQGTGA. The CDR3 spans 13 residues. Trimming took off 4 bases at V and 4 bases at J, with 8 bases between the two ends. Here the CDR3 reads CASSSGQNQPQHF. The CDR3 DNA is TGTGCCAGCAGCTCAGGACAGAATCAGCCCCAGCATTTT.